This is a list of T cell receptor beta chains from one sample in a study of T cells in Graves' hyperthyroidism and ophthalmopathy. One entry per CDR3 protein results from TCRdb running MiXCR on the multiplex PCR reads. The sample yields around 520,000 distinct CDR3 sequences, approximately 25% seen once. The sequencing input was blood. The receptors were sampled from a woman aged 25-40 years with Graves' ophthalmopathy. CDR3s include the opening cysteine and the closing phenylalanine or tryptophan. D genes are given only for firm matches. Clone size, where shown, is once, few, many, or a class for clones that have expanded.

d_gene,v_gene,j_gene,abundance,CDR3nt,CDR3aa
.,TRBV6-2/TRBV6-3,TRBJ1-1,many,TGTGCCAGCAGTTCACATGGCCTGAACACTGAAGCTTTCTTT,CASSSHGLNTEAFF
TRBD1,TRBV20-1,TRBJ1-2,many,TGCAGTGCTAGAGTCGGACAGGGGTTATATGGCTACACCTTC,CSARVGQGLYGYTF
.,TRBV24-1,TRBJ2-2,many,TGTGCCACCAGTGTCCCGGGGGCCGCCCGTGGCACCGGGGAGCTGTTTTTT,CATSVPGAARGTGELFF
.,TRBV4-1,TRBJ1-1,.,TGCGCCAGCAGCCTGTACTCAGCGAACACTGAAGCTTTCTTT,CASSLYSANTEAFF
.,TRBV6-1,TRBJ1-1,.,TGTGCCAGCCTAGGGAGCACTGAAGCTTTCTTT,CASLGSTEAFF
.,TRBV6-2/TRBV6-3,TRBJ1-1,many,TGTGCCAGCAGTTACCTGGGTATGAACACTGAAGCTTTCTTT,CASSYLGMNTEAFF
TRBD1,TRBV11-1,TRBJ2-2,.,TGTGCCAGCAGCGCCACCGGGACAGGGGACACCGGGGAGCTGTTTTTT,CASSATGTGDTGELFF
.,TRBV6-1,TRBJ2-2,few,TGTGCCAGCAGTCCCTGGGGGTTCGCGAACACCGGGGAGCTGTTTTTT,CASSPWGFANTGELFF
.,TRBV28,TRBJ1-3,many,TGTGCCAGCAGTTCTGAAACAGGCTTCACCATATATTTT,CASSSETGFTIYF
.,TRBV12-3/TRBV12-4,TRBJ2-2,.,TGTGCCAGCAGCTCGGGACAACTCACCGGGGAGCTGTTTTTT,CASSSGQLTGELFF
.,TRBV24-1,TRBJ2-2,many,TGTGCCACCAGTGACGAAAACAACACCGGGGAGCTGTTTTTT,CATSDENNTGELFF
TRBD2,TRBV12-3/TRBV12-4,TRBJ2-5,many,TGTGCCAGCAGTCCCGGGACTAGCGGGGGCGGGGAGACCCAGTACTTC,CASSPGTSGGGETQYF
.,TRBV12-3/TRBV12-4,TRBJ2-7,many,TGTGCCAGCAGGCGGGGACAGACCAGCTCCTACGAGCAGTACTTC,CASRRGQTSSYEQYF
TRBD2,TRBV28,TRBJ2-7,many,TGTGCGAGTGGGGCTAGCGGGGGGTACGAGCAGTACTTC,CASGASGGYEQYF
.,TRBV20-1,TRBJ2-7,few,TGCAGTGCTAGGGGTGGGGGGCGGAGGGACGAGCAGTACTTC,CSARGGGRRDEQYF
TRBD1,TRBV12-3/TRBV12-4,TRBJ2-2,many,TGTGCCAGCAGTTTCCCAGGCGGGACAGGGGGCTCCGGGGAGCTGTTTTTT,CASSFPGGTGGSGELFF
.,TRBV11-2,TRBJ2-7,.,TGTGCCAGCAGCCCCGGAGGGGCAGCCCACTCCTACGAGCAGTACTTC,CASSPGGAAHSYEQYF
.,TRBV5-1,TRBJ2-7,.,TGCACCAGCAGCTTACGAGGGACCCCCTACGAGCAGTACTTC,CTSSLRGTPYEQYF
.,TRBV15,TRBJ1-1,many,TGTGCCACCAGCAGAGATCGTGATCGGGGGGAGTTTGGGAGACACTACACTGAAGCTTTCTTT,CATSRDRDRGEFGRHYTEAFF
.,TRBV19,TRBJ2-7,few,TGTGCCAGTAGTATAAGTGGTCAGGGGAAGAACGAGCAGTACTTC,CASSISGQGKNEQYF